This T cell receptor beta chain was captured in a study of cytotoxic CD8 clonotypes in ibrutinib-treated CLL. Study results and limitations: Baseline values of clonality outstripped age-matched healthy donors and followed circulating CD8+ T-cell counts.

On this clone: Its antigen remains unknown.

The germline V gene encodes CDR1 MGHDK and CDR2 SYGVNS. The V and J ends lost 1 base and 6 bases respectively, with 12 bases between them. The CDR3 is made up of 14 amino acids. Assay: immunoSEQ multiplex PCR; the TCRdb copy retains only in-frame clones and omits some. The sample yields some 76,000 clones, 70% to 90% seen once. The rearrangement links TRBV25-1 to TRBJ1-1, with D maybe TRBD1 (5 bases). This clonotype originated in a human donor with chronic lymphocytic leukemia. The sample here was PBMCs, taken after 24 months of ibrutinib treatment. DNA of the CDR3: TGTGCCAGCAGTGAATGGGGCCAGTACGCTGAAGCTTTCTTT. It encodes CASSEWGQYAEAFF.